This T cell receptor (beta chain) was sequenced for a study of siplizumab effects on memory and regulatory T cells. Repertoires were generated with immunoSEQ multiplex PCR, while TCRdb's copy carries only in-frame clones and drops some. The repertoire holds fewer than 85,000 clones, with about 91% as singletons. The study, taken as a whole, reports: Siplizumab produced a significant reduction in alloreactive sequences that were traceable to unstimulated CD4+ memory cells.

In the case of this clone: The antigen is unknown.

The V and J ends lost 4 bases and 2 bases respectively, with 18 bases between them. The CDR3 length is 16 residues. Germline loops: CDR1 SGHKS, CDR2 YYEKEE (reference sequence). The sequence came from a human donor in good health. Material for sequencing was Tregs sorted from blood. The V and J genes are TRBV5-5 and TRBJ1-1; D is possibly TRBD1 (6 bases). The CDR3 nucleotides are TGTGCCAGCAGCCCCTTGGTGGGGGCGGGCAACACTGAAGCTTTCTTT. This translates into CASSPLVGAGNTEAFF.